This T cell receptor (beta chain) stems from a study of Ad26.COV2.S vaccination and SARS-CoV-2 variants. Study details: Donor was in the COV1001 Ad26.COV2.S trial arm. Notes on the study in general: Total T cell responses may have been underestimated by the TCR breadth and depth analyses. Recipients of vaccine and of placebo showed similar breadth of their non-spike TCR repertoires.

Clones were read by immunoSEQ multiplex PCR, and TCRdb kept only the in-frame ones, dropping some. The sample has about 470,000 clones, about 92% seen once. The CDR3 length is 16 residues. Germline-derived CDR1 and CDR2 are SGHVS and FNYEAQ. The V and J ends lost 5 bases and 3 bases, in that order; junction bases with no gene match: 9. The treatment here: about 20 received Ad26.COV2.S at low or high dose, single or two shots; 5 received placebo; per-sample allocation not given. Each sample was drawn 63 days after the first injection (of vaccine or placebo). Participants' vaccine, an Ad26 vector, delivered Wuhan-strain SARS-CoV-2 spike. On this clone: No antigen is known for it.

The clonotype comes from a person between 18 and 65 years old who received the Ad26.COV2.S COVID-19 vaccine or a placebo. The input for sequencing was peripheral blood, taken in a trial of Ad26.COV2.S vaccine versus placebo. V is TRBV7-6 and J is TRBJ2-3, with 9 bases matching TRBD2. CDR3 amino acids: CASSGYSGRMTDTQYF. The CDR3 coding sequence is TGTGCCAGCAGCGGGTATAGCGGGAGAATGACAGATACGCAGTATTTT.